This entry describes one TCR beta chain. TCRdb fed the 5' RACE reads into MiXCR, producing one record per CDR3 protein. The sample contains approximately 110,000 distinct CDR3 sequences, 9.5% to 14% of which appear only once. These data are taken from a study of spatial heterogeneity in lung cancer. As to time point: blood at routine non-recurrence follow-up after resection. The CDR3 contains 15 residues. Trimming removed 4 bases at V and 3 bases at J, with 17 bases between. The germline V gene has CDR1 SGHKS and CDR2 YYEKEE (reference sequence). The sequence came from a female donor with early-stage non-small cell lung cancer. The specimen was PBMCs, collected at follow-up. The genes are TRBV5-5 and TRBJ2-7; D may be TRBD1 (6 bases). The CDR3 DNA sequence: TGTGCCAGCAGCCCGGAGACGGGACACTTCTACGAGCAGTACTTC. Protein: CASSPETGHFYEQYF. Looking up the rest from reference TRBV5-5 and TRBJ2-7 gives the full variable domain: DAGVTQSPTHLIKTRGQQVTLRCSPISGHKSVSWYQQVLGQGPQFIFQYYEKEERGRGNFPDRFSARQFPNYSSELNVNALLLGDSALYLCASSPETGHFYEQYFGPGTRLTVT.